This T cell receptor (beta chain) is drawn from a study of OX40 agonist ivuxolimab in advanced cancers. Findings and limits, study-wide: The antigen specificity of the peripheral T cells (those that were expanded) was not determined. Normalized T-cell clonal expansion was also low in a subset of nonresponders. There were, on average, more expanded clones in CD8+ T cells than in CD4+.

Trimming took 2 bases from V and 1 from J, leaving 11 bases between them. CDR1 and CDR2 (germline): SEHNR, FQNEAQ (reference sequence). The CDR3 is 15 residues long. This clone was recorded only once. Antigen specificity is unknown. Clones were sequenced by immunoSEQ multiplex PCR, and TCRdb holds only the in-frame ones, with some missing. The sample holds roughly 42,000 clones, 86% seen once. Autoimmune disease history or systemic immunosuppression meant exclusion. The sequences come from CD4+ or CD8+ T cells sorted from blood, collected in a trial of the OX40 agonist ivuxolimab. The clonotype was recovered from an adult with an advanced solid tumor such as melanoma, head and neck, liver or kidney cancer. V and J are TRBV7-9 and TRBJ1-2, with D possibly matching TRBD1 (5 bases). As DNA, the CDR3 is TGTGCCAGCAGCTTACCGGACACCCGTAACTATGGCTACACCTTC. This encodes CASSLPDTRNYGYTF.